These T cell receptor beta chains were read from a single sample in a study of cytomegalovirus exposure and HLA in healthy donors. Here immunoSEQ multiplex PCR was the method, and the copy in TCRdb shows in-frame clones only, minus some. The data show roughly 89,000 clones, with 80% seen just once and roughly 2% held by the top ten. Sequencing used PBMCs. These receptors came from a young man in good health and CMV-seronegative. The conserved cysteine and the conserved F or W are not part of the CDR3 here.

cdr3_aa j_call v_call
ASSGDSLNQPQH TRBJ1-5 TRBV2
ASSERTAGTEAF TRBJ1-1 TRBV6-1
AWSRRSNQPQH TRBJ1-5 TRBV30
ASSPGGGGNQPQH TRBJ1-5 TRBV7-3
ASTRQGPNTEAF TRBJ1-1 TRBV7-9
ASSSASGAAYNEQF TRBJ2-1 TRBV5-1
ASSVDTGGSYNEQF TRBJ2-1 TRBV9
ASSVSSGGSDTQY TRBJ2-3 TRBV9
ASSYSLGTGDAGYT TRBJ1-2 TRBV6-5
SVGFRDFTDTQY TRBJ2-3 TRBV29-1
ASSAGTSGGNEQF TRBJ2-1 TRBV9
ATSRDGGQETQY TRBJ2-5 TRBV15
ASSYRETQY TRBJ2-5 TRBV7-8
ASSEAGQGIYEQY TRBJ2-7 TRBV6-1
ASSYASGDTQY TRBJ2-3 TRBV6-5
ATSRTRIAVGANVLT TRBJ2-6 TRBV15
ASSFPRQGGQETQY TRBJ2-5 TRBV5-4